This T cell receptor beta chain was sequenced in a study of cytomegalovirus exposure and HLA in healthy donors. Study details: Of all 360 or so donors who were genotyped, 80% to 85% belonged to the Caucasian-associated ancestry cluster.

To note about this clone: Its target is not known.

From germline, CDR1 is GTSNPN and CDR2 SVGIG (reference sequence). The CDR3 consists of 12 residues. The V gene lost 3 bases and the J gene lost 7 bases, with 12 bases spanning the gap. PCR was performed using 60 Vbeta and 13 Jbeta primers. The method was immunoSEQ multiplex PCR; TCRdb's version includes in-frame clones alone and lacks a portion of them. The profile shows about 130,000 clones, around 72% of them singletons. The study, taken as a whole, reports: Accurate prediction of HLA-A and HLA-B alleles (for most subjects) was reportedly achieved from TCR beta sequences.

The TCR originated in a man aged 25 to 40 in good health and CMV-seronegative. V gene TRBV30 combines with J gene TRBJ1-1; D is unclear. The sample was PBMCs. The CDR3: CAWRDDGFEAFF. In DNA, the CDR3 is TGTGCCTGGAGGGATGACGGGTTTGAAGCTTTCTTT.